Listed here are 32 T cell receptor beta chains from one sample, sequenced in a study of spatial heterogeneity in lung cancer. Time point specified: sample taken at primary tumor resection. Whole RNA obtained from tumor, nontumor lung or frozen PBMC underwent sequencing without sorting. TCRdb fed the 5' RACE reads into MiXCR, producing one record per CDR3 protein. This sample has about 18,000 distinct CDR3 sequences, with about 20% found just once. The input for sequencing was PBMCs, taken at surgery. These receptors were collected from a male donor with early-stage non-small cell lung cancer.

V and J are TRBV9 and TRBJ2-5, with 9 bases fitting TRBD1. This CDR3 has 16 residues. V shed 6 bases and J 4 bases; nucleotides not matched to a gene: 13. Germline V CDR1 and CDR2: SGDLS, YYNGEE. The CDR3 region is CASTNGRTGAGETQYF. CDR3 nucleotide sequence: TGTGCCAGCACCAACGGTAGGACAGGGGCAGGAGAGACCCAGTACTTC.

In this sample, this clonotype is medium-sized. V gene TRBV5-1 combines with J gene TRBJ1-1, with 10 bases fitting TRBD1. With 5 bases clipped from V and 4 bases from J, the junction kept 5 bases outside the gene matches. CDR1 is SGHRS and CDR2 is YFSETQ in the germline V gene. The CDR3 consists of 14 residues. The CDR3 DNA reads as TGCGCCAGCAGTCTGGACAGGGGGTCCACTGAAGCTTTCTTT. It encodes CASSLDRGSTEAFF. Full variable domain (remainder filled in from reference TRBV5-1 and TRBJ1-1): KAGVTQTPRYLIKTRGQQVTLSCSPISGHRSVSWYQQTPGQGLQFLFEYFSETQRNKGNFPGRFSGRQFSNSRSEMNVSTLELGDSALYLCASSLDRGSTEAFFGQGTRLTVV.

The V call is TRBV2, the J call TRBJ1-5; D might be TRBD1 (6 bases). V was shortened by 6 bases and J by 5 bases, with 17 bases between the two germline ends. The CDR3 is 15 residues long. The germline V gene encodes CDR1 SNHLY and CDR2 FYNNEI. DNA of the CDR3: TGTGCCAGCAGCCATCCTACAGGGAGCGATCAGCCCCAGCATTTT. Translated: CASSHPTGSDQPQHF.

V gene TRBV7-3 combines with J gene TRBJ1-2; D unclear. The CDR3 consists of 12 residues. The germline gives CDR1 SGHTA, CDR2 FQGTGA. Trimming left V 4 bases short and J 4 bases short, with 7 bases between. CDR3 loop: CASSSEGYGYTF. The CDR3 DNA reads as TGTGCCAGCAGCTCCGAAGGCTATGGCTACACCTTC. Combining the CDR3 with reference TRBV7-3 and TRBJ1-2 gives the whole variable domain GAGVSQTPSNKVTEKGKYVELRCDPISGHTALYWYRQSLGQGPEFLIYFQGTGAADDSGLPNDRFFAVRPEGSVSTLKIQRTERGDSAVYLCASSSEGYGYTFGSGTRLTVV.

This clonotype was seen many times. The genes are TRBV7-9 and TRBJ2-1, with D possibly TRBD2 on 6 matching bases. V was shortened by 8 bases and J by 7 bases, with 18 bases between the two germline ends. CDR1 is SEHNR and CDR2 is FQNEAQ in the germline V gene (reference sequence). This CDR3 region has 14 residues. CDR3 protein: CASGYGGAENEQFF. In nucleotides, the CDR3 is TGTGCCAGCGGCTACGGAGGGGCCGAGAATGAGCAGTTCTTC.

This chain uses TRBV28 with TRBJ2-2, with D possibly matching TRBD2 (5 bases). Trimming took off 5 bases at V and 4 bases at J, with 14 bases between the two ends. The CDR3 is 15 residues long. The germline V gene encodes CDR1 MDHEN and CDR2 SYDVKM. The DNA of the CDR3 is TGTGCCAGCAGTCCCTCGGGGTGGGGCACCGGGGAGCTGTTTTTT. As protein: CASSPSGWGTGELFF.

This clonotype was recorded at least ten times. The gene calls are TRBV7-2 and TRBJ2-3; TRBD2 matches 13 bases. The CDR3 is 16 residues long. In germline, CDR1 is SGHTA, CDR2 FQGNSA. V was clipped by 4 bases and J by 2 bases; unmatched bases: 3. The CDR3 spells CASSSGLAGVTDTQYF. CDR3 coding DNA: TGTGCCAGCAGCTCAGGACTAGCGGGGGTCACAGATACGCAGTATTTT. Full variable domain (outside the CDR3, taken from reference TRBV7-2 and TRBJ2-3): GAGVSQSPSNKVTEKGKDVELRCDPISGHTALYWYRQSLGQGLEFLIYFQGNSAPDKSGLPSDRFSAERTGGSVSTLTIQRTQQEDSAVYLCASSSGLAGVTDTQYFGPGTRLTVL.

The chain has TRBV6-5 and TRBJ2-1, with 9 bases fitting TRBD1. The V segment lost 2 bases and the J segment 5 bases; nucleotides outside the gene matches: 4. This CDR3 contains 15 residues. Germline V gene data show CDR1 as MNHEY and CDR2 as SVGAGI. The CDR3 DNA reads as TGTGCCAGCAGTTACGGCGACAGGGGGGACAATGAGCAGTTCTTC. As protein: CASSYGDRGDNEQFF.

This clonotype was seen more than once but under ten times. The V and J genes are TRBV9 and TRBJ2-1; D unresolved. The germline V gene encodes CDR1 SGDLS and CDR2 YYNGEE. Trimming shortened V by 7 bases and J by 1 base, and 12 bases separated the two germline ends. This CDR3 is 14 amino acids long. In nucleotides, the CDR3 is TGTGCCAGCTCCCTTGAAATTTCCTACAATGAGCAGTTCTTC. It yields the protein CASSLEISYNEQFF.

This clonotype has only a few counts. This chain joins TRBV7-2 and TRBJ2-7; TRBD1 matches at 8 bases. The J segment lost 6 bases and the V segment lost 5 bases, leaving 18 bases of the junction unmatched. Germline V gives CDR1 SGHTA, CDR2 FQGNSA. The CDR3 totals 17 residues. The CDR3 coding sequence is TGTGCCAGCAGCCCATCCCTCGGACAGGGCGCGCCTAGCGAGCAGTACTTC. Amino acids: CASSPSLGQGAPSEQYF.

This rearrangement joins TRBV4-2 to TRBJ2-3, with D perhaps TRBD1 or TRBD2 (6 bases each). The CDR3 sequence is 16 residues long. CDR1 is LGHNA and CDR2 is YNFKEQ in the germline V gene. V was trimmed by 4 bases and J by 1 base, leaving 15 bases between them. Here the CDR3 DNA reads TGTGCCAGCAGCCCCTCGGACGGGGGCCGCACAGATACGCAGTATTTT. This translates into CASSPSDGGRTDTQYF.

CDR3 nucleotide sequence: TGCAGTGCCTATCCCGGGACTCCTAACTATGGCTACACCTTC. This encodes CSAYPGTPNYGYTF. This chain joins TRBV20-1 and TRBJ1-2; D possibly corresponds to TRBD1 (5 bases). Germline loops: CDR1 DFQATT, CDR2 SNEGSKA (reference sequence). The length of the CDR3 is 14 residues. The V end lost 6 bases, the J end lost 0 bases, and 14 bases lay between the germline ends.

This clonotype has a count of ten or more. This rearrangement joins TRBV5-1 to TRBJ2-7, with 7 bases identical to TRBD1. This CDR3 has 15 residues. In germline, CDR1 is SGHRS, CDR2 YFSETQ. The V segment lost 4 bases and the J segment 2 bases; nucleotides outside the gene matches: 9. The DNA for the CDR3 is TGCGCCAGCAGCACCGGTCGACAGGGTACCTACGAGCAGTACTTC. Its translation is CASSTGRQGTYEQYF.

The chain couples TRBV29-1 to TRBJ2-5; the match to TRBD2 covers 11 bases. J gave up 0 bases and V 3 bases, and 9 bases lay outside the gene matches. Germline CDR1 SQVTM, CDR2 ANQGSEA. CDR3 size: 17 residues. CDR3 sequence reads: CSVDGTSGRNNQETQYF. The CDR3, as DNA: TGCAGCGTTGACGGGACTAGCGGACGGAACAACCAAGAGACCCAGTACTTC.

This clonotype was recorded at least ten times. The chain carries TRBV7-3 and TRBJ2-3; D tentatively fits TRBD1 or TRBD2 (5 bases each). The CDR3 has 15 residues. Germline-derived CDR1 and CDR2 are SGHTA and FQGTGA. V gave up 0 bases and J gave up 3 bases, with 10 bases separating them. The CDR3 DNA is TGTGCCAGCAGCTTAACGGGGGTACTAACAGATACGCAGTATTTT. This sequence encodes CASSLTGVLTDTQYF.

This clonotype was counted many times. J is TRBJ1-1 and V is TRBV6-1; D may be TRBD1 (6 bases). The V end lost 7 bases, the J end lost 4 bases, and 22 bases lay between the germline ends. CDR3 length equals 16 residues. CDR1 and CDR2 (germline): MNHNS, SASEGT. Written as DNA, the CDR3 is TGTGCCAGCAATGCGCTACACGGGGGGGGCCTCACTGAAGCTTTCTTT. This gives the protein CASNALHGGGLTEAFF.

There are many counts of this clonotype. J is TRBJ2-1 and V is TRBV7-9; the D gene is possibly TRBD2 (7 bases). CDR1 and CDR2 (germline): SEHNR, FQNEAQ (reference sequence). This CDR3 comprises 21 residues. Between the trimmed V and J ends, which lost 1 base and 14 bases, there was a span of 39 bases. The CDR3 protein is CASSLEDGRGVLSRYPGGEFF. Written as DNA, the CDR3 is TGTGCCAGCAGCTTAGAGGATGGCAGGGGCGTCCTTTCCCGCTACCCGGGGGGTGAGTTCTTC.

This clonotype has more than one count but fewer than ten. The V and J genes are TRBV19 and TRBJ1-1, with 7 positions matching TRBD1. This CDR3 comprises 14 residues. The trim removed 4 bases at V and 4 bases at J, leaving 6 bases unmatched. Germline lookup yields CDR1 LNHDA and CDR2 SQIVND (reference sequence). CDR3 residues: CASSKDRRSTEAFF. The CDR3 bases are TGTGCCAGTAGTAAGGACAGGAGGAGCACTGAAGCTTTCTTT. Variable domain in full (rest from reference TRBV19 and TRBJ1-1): DGGITQSPKYLFRKEGQNVTLSCEQNLNHDAMYWYRQDPGQGLRLIYYSQIVNDFQKGDIAEGYSVSREKKESFPLTVTSAQKNPTAFYLCASSKDRRSTEAFFGQGTRLTVV.

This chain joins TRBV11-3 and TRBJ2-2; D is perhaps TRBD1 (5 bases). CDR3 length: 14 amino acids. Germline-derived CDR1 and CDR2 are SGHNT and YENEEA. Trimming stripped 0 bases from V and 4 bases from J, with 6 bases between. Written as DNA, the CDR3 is TGTGCCAGCAGCTTAGACAGGGCCACCGGGGAGCTGTTTTTT. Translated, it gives CASSLDRATGELFF.

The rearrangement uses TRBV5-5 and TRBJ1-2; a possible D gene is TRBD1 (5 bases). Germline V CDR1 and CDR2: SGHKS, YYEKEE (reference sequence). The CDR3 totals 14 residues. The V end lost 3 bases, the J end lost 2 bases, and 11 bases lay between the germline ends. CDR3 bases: TGTGCCAGCAGCTGGTTGGGGGAGAACTATGGCTACACCTTC. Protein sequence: CASSWLGENYGYTF. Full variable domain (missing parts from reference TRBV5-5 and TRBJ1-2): DAGVTQSPTHLIKTRGQQVTLRCSPISGHKSVSWYQQVLGQGPQFIFQYYEKEERGRGNFPDRFSARQFPNYSSELNVNALLLGDSALYLCASSWLGENYGYTFGSGTRLTVV.

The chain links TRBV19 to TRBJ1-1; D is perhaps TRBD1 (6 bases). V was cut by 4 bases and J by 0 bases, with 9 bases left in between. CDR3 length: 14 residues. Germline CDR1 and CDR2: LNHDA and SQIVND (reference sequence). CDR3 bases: TGTGCCAGTAGTAGGGACAAGATGAACACTGAAGCTTTCTTT. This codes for CASSRDKMNTEAFF.

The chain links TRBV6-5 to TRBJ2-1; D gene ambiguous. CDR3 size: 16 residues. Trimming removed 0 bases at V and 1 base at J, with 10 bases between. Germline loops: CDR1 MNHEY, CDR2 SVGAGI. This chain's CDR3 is CASSYSSAPSYNEQFF. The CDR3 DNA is TGTGCCAGCAGTTACTCCTCAGCGCCTTCCTACAATGAGCAGTTCTTC.

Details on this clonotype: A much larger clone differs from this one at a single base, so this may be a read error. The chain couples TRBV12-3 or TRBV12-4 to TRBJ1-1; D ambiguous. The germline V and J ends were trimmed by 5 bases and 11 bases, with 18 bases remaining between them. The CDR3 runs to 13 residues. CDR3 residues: CASSPGSLFEAFF. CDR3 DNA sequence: TGTGCCAGCAGTCCCGGGTCCCTGTTCGAGGCTTTCTTT.

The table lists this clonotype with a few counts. CDR3 amino acids: CASSQEGMGSKSYEQYF. The DNA for the CDR3 is TGCGCCAGCAGCCAAGAGGGGATGGGGTCGAAGTCCTACGAGCAGTACTTC. The rearrangement joins TRBV4-1 to TRBJ2-7; D is unresolved. The V gene lost 0 bases and the J gene lost 1 base, with 16 bases spanning the gap. This CDR3 comprises 17 residues. CDR1 is MGHRA and CDR2 is YSYEKL in the germline V gene.

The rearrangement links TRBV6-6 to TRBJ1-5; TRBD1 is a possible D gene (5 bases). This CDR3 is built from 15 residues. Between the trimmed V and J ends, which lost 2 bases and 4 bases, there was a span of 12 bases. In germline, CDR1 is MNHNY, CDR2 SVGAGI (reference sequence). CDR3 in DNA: TGTGCCAGCAGTTACGAAGGGGCCAGGAATCAGCCCCAGCATTTT. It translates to CASSYEGARNQPQHF.

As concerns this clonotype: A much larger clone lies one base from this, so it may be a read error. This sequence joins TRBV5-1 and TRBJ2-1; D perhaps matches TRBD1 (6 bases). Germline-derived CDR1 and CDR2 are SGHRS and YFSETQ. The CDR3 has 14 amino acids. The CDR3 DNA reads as TGCGTCAGCAGCTTGGATACAGGGTCCCATGAGCAGTTCTTC. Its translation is CVSSLDTGSHEQFF.

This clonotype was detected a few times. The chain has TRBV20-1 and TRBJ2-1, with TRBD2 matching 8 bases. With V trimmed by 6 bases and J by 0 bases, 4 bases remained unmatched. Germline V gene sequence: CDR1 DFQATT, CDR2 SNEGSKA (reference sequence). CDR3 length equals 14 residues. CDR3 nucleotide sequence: TGCAGTGCGCCCGGGACTAGCTCCTACAATGAGCAGTTCTTC. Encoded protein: CSAPGTSSYNEQFF.

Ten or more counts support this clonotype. This chain's CDR3 is CASSRGLAGGDTQYF. In DNA, the CDR3 is TGCGCCAGCAGCAGGGGACTAGCGGGGGGAGATACGCAGTATTTT. The rearrangement joins TRBV5-1 to TRBJ2-3; 15 nucleotides match TRBD2. Trimming removed 4 bases from V and 5 bases from J; junction bases left unmatched: 2. Germline-derived CDR1 and CDR2 are SGHRS and YFSETQ. This CDR3 region has 15 residues.

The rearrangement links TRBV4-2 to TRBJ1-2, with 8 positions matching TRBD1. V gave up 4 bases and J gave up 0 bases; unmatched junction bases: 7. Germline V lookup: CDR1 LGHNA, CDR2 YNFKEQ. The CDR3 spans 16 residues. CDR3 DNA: TGTGCCAGCAGCCCAACCGAGGGACAGGCTAACTATGGCTACACCTTC. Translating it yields CASSPTEGQANYGYTF.

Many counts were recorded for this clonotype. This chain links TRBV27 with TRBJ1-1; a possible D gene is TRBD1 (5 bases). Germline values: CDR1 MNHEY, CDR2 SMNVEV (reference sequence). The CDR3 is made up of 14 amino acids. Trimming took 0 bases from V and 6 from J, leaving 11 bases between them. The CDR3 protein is CASSLSVSRAEAFF. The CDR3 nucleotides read TGTGCCAGCAGTTTATCTGTCAGCAGGGCTGAAGCTTTCTTT.

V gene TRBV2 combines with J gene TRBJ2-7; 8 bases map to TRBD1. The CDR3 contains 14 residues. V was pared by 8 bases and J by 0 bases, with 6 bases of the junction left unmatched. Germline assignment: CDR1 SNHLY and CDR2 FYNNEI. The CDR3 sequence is CASLRGLSSYEQYF. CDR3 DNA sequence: TGTGCCAGCCTCAGGGGGCTAAGCTCCTACGAGCAGTACTTC.

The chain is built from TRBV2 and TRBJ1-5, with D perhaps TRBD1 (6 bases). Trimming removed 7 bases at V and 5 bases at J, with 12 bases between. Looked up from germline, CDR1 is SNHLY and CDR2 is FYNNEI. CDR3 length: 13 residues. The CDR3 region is CASKRGDHQPQHF. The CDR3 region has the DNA TGTGCCAGCAAAAGGGGGGACCATCAGCCCCAGCATTTT.